This T cell receptor beta chain was documented in a study of T cell responses to AZD1222 COVID-19 vaccine. Measured with immunoSEQ multiplex PCR; TCRdb has only the in-frame clones, and not every one. The sample carries 150,000 to 200,000 clones, around 90% recorded once. This clone occurred once. Trimming stripped 4 bases from V and 10 bases from J, with 11 bases between. Germline V gives CDR1 SGHNT, CDR2 YENEEA. There are 12 residues in the CDR3. The rearrangement joins TRBV11-3 to TRBJ2-1, with D perhaps matching TRBD1 or TRBD2 (5 bases each). This receptor was taken from an adult in good health. The sample here was peripheral blood, taken on day 0 of AZD1222 vaccination. CDR3 DNA: TGTGCCAGCAGCTCTCGGGGCCGGGAGCAGTTCTTC. Protein sequence: CASSSRGREQFF.